This entry concerns a single T cell receptor beta chain. Its antigen remains unidentified. Profiling relied on immunoSEQ multiplex PCR, and the TCRdb table lists in-frame clones only, not all of them. The sample carries about 1 million clones, approximately 68% recorded once. The data are from a study of shared clonotypes between healthy human individuals. Study conclusions and caveats: It was expected that sequencing depth would affect clonotype sharing among donors. Larger estimated richness was generally recorded for naive subsets relative to memory subsets.

This CDR3 is built from 14 residues. V lost 3 bases and J lost 1, with 10 bases in between. The germline V gene has CDR1 SGHRS and CDR2 YFSETQ. Material for sequencing was memory CD4+ T cells sorted from blood. This sample's subset: CD45RA-negative fraction. The TCR was taken from a man aged 18 to 35 in good health. This chain connects TRBV5-1 to TRBJ2-5; D perhaps matches TRBD2 (6 bases). The CDR3 nucleotides read TGCGCCAGCAGCTCCGGGGGACGCCAAGAGACCCAGTACTTC. Amino acids: CASSSGGRQETQYF.